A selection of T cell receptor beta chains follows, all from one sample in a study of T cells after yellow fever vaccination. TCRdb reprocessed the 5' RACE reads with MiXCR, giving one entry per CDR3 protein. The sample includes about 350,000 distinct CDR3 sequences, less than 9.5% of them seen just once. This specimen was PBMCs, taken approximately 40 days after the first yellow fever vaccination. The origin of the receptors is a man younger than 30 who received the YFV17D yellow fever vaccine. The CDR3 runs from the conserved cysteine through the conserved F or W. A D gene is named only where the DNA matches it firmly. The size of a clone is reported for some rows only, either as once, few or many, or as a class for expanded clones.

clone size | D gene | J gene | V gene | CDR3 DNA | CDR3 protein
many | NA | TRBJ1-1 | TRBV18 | TGTGCCAGCTCACCACGGACCCGGGTTGGGGACACTGAAGCTTTCTTT | CASSPRTRVGDTEAFF
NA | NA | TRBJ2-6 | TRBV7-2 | TGTGCCAGCAGCTTAATATCCACAGGGACTGGGGCCAACGTCCTGACTTTC | CASSLISTGTGANVLTF
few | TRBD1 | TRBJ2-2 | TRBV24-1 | TGTGCCACCAGTACAGGGGGTTCCGGGGAGCTGTTTTTT | CATSTGGSGELFF
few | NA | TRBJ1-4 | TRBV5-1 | TGCGCCAGCAGCTTGTATAACGCTGGGGGATTGGGTGGAAATGAAAAACTGTTTTTT | CASSLYNAGGLGGNEKLFF
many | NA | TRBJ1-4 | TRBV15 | TGTGCCACCAGCAGAGATCCACAGGGAGAAGAAAAACTGTTTTTT | CATSRDPQGEEKLFF
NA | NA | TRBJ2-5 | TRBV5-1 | TGCGCCAGCAGCTTGGGGGGCGTACCGGGGACCCAGTACTTC | CASSLGGVPGTQYF
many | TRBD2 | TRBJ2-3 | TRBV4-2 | TGTGCCAGCAGCCAAGAATCAAGCGGGGCTAGCACAGATACGCAGTATTTT | CASSQESSGASTDTQYF
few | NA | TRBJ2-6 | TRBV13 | TGTGCCAGCAGCTTTTATTCTGGGGCCAACGTCCTGACTTTC | CASSFYSGANVLTF
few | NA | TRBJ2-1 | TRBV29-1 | TGCAGCGTAACCCTCGGTGGGCCCGATTCCTACAATGAGCAGTTCTTC | CSVTLGGPDSYNEQFF
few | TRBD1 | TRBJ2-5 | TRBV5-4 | TGTGCCAGCAGCCGCGGCGGACAGGGGCAAGAGACCCAGTACTTC | CASSRGGQGQETQYF
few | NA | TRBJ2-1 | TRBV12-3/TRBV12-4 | TGTGCCAGCAGGGCACGGGGGAAAAACAATGAGCAGTTCTTC | CASRARGKNNEQFF
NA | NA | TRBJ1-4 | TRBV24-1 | TGTGCCACCAGCCTCTCAGGGGAAGCGGATGAAAAACTGTTTTTT | CATSLSGEADEKLFF
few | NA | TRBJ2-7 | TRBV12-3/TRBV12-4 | TGTGCCAGCAGTTGGCACAGGGTATCCGAGCAGTACTTC | CASSWHRVSEQYF
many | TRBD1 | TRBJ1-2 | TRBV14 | TGTGCCAGCAGCCAAGTGAAGGACAGGGGGCGCCTGGACTATGGCTACACCTTC | CASSQVKDRGRLDYGYTF
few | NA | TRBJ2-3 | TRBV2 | TGTGCCAGCGACCCGGCAACAGATACGCAGTATTTT | CASDPATDTQYF
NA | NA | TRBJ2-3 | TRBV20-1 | TGCAGTGCGCCCACGGGGTATGAAGATACGCAGTATTTT | CSAPTGYEDTQYF
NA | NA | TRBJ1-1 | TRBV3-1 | TGTGCCAGCAGCCAACTCAGGGATGAAGCTTTCTTT | CASSQLRDEAFF
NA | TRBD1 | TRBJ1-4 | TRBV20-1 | TGCAGTGCTAGGTCGAGGGGGCTGGGTTATGAAAAACTGTTTTTT | CSARSRGLGYEKLFF
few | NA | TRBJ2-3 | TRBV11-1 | TGTGCCAGCAGCCAACAGGGACCTAGCACAGATACGCAGTATTTT | CASSQQGPSTDTQYF
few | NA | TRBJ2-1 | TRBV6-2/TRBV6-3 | TGTGCCAGCACTATGGAAGGACAGCACAATGAGCAGTTCTTC | CASTMEGQHNEQFF
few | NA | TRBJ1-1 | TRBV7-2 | TGTGCCAGCAGCTTAGCGGGGGTCGGGGCCACTGAAGCTTTCTTT | CASSLAGVGATEAFF